This T cell receptor beta chain was captured in a study of control samples from healthy donors and cancer patients. Germline loops: CDR1 GTSNPN, CDR2 SVGIG (reference sequence). The CDR3 extends over 14 amino acids. Trimming removed 5 bases from V and 1 base from J, with 14 bases in between. TCRdb keeps only in-frame clones here, not all; method: immunoSEQ multiplex PCR. The table includes about 190,000 clones, approximately 92% detected once. The V and J genes are TRBV30 and TRBJ1-1; D may be TRBD1 (6 bases). Sequencing used blood. The TCR sequence derives from a young man in good health. The CDR3 spells CAWEKIQGNTEAFF. The CDR3 nucleotides are TGTGCCTGGGAAAAGATACAGGGGAACACTGAAGCTTTCTTT.